The 16 T cell receptor beta chains below all came from one sample that was sequenced in a study of identical twins. TCRdb ran MiXCR on the 5' RACE reads and lists one entry per CDR3 protein. Of around 370,000 distinct CDR3 sequences listed, 9% to 10% were seen once; the top ten hold over 7%. Sequences were obtained from naive T cells sorted from blood. The source is a woman aged 50 to 60 in good health.

This clonotype has more than one count but fewer than ten. The chain links TRBV6-5 to TRBJ1-1; 7 bases match TRBD1. Looked up from germline, CDR1 is MNHEY and CDR2 is SVGAGI. The trim removed 4 bases at V and 5 bases at J, leaving 7 bases unmatched. This CDR3 region has 14 residues. CDR3 in amino acids: CASSLQGIRTEAFF. The CDR3, as DNA: TGTGCCAGCAGTTTACAGGGGATAAGGACTGAAGCTTTCTTT.

This clonotype was counted only a few times. V gene TRBV15 combines with J gene TRBJ2-3; unclear D gene. V dropped 1 base and J dropped 7 bases, with 9 bases sitting between them. The CDR3 extends over 13 amino acids. Germline V gene sequence: CDR1 LNHNV, CDR2 YYDKDF (reference sequence). The CDR3 nucleotides are TGTGCCACCAGCAGAGGGGATGTGAATACGCAGTATTTT. Translating it yields CATSRGDVNTQYF.

This clonotype was seen more than once but under ten times. V is TRBV25-1 and J is TRBJ1-1; unclear D gene. Germline V gene lookup returns CDR1 MGHDK and CDR2 SYGVNS. V was pared by 4 bases and J by 7 bases, with 10 bases between. The CDR3 extends over 12 amino acids. CDR3: CASSVHPNEAFF. CDR3 DNA sequence: TGTGCCAGCAGTGTCCACCCTAATGAAGCTTTCTTT.

The CDR3: CASSIGPNSYEQYF. The CDR3 bases are TGTGCCAGTAGTATAGGGCCGAACTCCTACGAGCAGTACTTC. This rearrangement joins TRBV19 to TRBJ2-7, with unresolved D. This CDR3 is 14 amino acids long. Germline V gene sequence: CDR1 LNHDA, CDR2 SQIVND (reference sequence). V was pared by 1 base and J by 0 bases, with 7 bases between. Complete variable domain (other parts from reference TRBV19 and TRBJ2-7): DGGITQSPKYLFRKEGQNVTLSCEQNLNHDAMYWYRQDPGQGLRLIYYSQIVNDFQKGDIAEGYSVSREKKESFPLTVTSAQKNPTAFYLCASSIGPNSYEQYFGPGTRLTVT.

This clonotype was found many times. At one boundary the junction diverges from the germline segment, which might be a read error. The chain recombines TRBV6-2 or TRBV6-3 with TRBJ2-1; D may be TRBD2 (5 bases). CDR1 is MNHEY and CDR2 is SVGEGT in the germline V gene. The CDR3 extends over 14 amino acids. The CDR3 protein is CASTYSLLGNEQFF. CDR3 nucleotides: TGTGCCAGCACTTACTCGTTACTAGGCAATGAGCAGTTCTTC.

The chain joins TRBV5-6 to TRBJ1-1; TRBD1 agrees at 9 bases. The germline gives CDR1 SGHDT, CDR2 YYEEEE. V was pared by 2 bases and J by 5 bases, with 7 bases of the junction left unmatched. The CDR3 is 15 residues long. The CDR3 reads CASSFRDRDLTEAFF. The CDR3 coding sequence is TGTGCCAGCAGCTTCCGGGACAGGGATTTGACTGAAGCTTTCTTT.

At least ten counts were recorded for this clonotype. The CDR3, as DNA: TGTGCCAGCAGCCAAGATCTTGGCGCCTATGGCTACACCTTC. Translated: CASSQDLGAYGYTF. The chain is built from TRBV14 and TRBJ1-2; D gene unclear. The germline gives CDR1 SGHDN, CDR2 FVKESK. The length of the CDR3 is 14 residues. The V and J ends lost 0 bases and 4 bases respectively, with 9 bases between them. Filled out from reference TRBV14 and TRBJ1-2, the complete variable domain reads EAGVTQFPSHSVIEKGQTVTLRCDPISGHDNLYWYRRVMGKEIKFLLHFVKESKQDESGMPNNRFLAERTGGTYSTLKVQPAELEDSGVYFCASSQDLGAYGYTFGSGTRLTVV.

This clonotype was recorded at least ten times. The chain couples TRBV29-1 to TRBJ2-1; a weak D match, TRBD2 (5 bases). Germline V gene sequence: CDR1 SQVTM, CDR2 ANQGSEA. The CDR3 totals 11 residues. With 4 bases removed from V and 6 bases from J, the gap between germline ends came to 7 bases. CDR3 residues: CSVAGVNEQFF. The CDR3 nucleotides are TGCAGCGTTGCCGGGGTCAATGAGCAGTTCTTC.

This clonotype was recorded many times. The rearrangement links TRBV5-1 to TRBJ2-3, with 9 positions matching TRBD2. Trimming removed 0 bases from V and 1 base from J; junction bases left unmatched: 3. CDR3 length: 16 residues. Germline CDR1 and CDR2: SGHRS and YFSETQ. CDR3 DNA sequence: TGCGCCAGCAGCTTGGAAATAGCGGGAGGCACAGATACGCAGTATTTT. It is translated as CASSLEIAGGTDTQYF.

The J gene is TRBJ1-6, the V gene TRBV20-1; the D gene is possibly TRBD1 (6 bases). The CDR3 runs to 13 residues. V lost 6 bases and J lost 8, with 14 bases in between. Per the germline V gene, CDR1 is DFQATT and CDR2 is SNEGSKA (reference sequence). The CDR3 reads CSATGTFDSPLHF. CDR3 coding DNA: TGCAGTGCCACCGGGACATTCGATTCACCCCTCCACTTT.

This clonotype was observed at least ten times. The V call is TRBV4-1, the J call TRBJ2-5; D unclear. The CDR3 runs 12 residues. Trimming took 1 base from V and 5 from J, leaving 5 bases between them. In germline, CDR1 is MGHRA, CDR2 YSYEKL. In DNA, the CDR3 is TGCGCCAGCAGCCAAGTACTGGAGACCCAGTACTTC. Translating gives CASSQVLETQYF.

The rearrangement uses TRBV15 and TRBJ2-7; D may match TRBD1 or TRBD2 (6 bases each). Germline CDR1 and CDR2: LNHNV and YYDKDF (reference sequence). Trimming took off 5 bases at V and 0 bases at J, with 14 bases between the two ends. The CDR3 runs 15 residues. The CDR3 here is CATSSLGGSSYEQYF. In nucleotides, the CDR3 is TGTGCCACCAGCTCCCTCGGGGGCAGCTCCTACGAGCAGTACTTC.

This chain connects TRBV7-9 to TRBJ2-2; 10 positions match TRBD1. Germline V gene sequence: CDR1 SEHNR, CDR2 FQNEAQ (reference sequence). V gave up 5 bases and J gave up 3 bases; unmatched junction bases: 3. The CDR3 is made up of 15 amino acids. CDR3: CASSAGTGDTGELFF. The CDR3 DNA reads TGTGCCAGCAGCGCCGGGACAGGGGACACCGGGGAGCTGTTTTTT.

This rearrangement joins TRBV5-1 to TRBJ2-3, with D tentatively TRBD1 (6 bases). Germline V gene sequence: CDR1 SGHRS, CDR2 YFSETQ. The CDR3 extends over 16 amino acids. Trimming left V 5 bases short and J 1 base short, with 17 bases between. CDR3 in amino acids: CASSFLSGAGTDTQYF. CDR3 nucleotide sequence: TGCGCCAGCAGTTTCCTTTCAGGGGCCGGCACAGATACGCAGTATTTT.

This clonotype has just a few counts. This rearrangement joins TRBV14 to TRBJ2-7; D not resolved. The CDR3 is 13 residues long. The V gene lost 1 base and the J gene lost 7 bases, with 11 bases spanning the gap. CDR1 SGHDN and CDR2 FVKESK come from the germline V gene. In nucleotides, the CDR3 is TGTGCCAGCAGCCAAGGGGAACAAGCTGAGCAGTACGTC. Protein: CASSQGEQAEQYV.

This clonotype was detected only a few times. The rearrangement links TRBV12-3 or TRBV12-4 to TRBJ2-1; D might be TRBD1 (6 bases). CDR3 size: 14 residues. Deletions cut 4 bases from V and 4 bases from J, with 11 bases between. CDR3 loop: CASSYNRAYNEQFF. Here the CDR3 DNA reads TGTGCCAGCAGTTACAACAGGGCTTACAATGAGCAGTTCTTC.